This entry lists 18 T cell receptor beta chains sequenced from one sample in a study of OX40 agonist ivuxolimab in advanced cancers. Profiled with immunoSEQ multiplex PCR; TCRdb holds only in-frame clones, not every one. Of around 94,000 clones listed, around 85% are singletons. The starting material was CD4+ or CD8+ T cells sorted from blood, obtained in a trial of the OX40 agonist ivuxolimab. The source of these receptors is an adult with an advanced solid tumor such as melanoma, head and neck, liver or kidney cancer.

This clone was observed once. CDR3 in amino acids: CASSFSANTGELFF. In DNA, the CDR3 is TGTGCCAGCAGCTTCAGCGCGAACACCGGGGAGCTGTTTTTT. V is TRBV11-3 and J is TRBJ2-2; D is ambiguous. In germline, CDR1 is SGHNT, CDR2 YENEEA. The CDR3 has 14 amino acids. Between the trimmed V and J ends, which lost 3 bases and 0 bases, there was a span of 5 bases. Full variable domain (remainder filled in from reference TRBV11-3 and TRBJ2-2): EAGVVQSPRYKIIEKKQPVAFWCNPISGHNTLYWYLQNLGQGPELLIRYENEEAVDDSQLPKDRFSAERLKGVDSTLKIQPAELGDSAVYLCASSFSANTGELFFGEGSRLTVL.

This chain links TRBV21-1 with TRBJ2-7; TRBD2 is the table's D call and was not checked against the DNA. TRBV21-1 is annotated as a pseudogene. This CDR3 is built from 17 residues. DNA of the CDR3: TGTGCCAGCAGCAAAGTCCTGAGCGGTGCCTGCTCCTACGAGCAGTACTTC. Translated: CASSKVLSGACSYEQYF.

This sequence joins TRBV27 and TRBJ1-2; D perhaps matches TRBD1 (5 bases). Trimming left V 0 bases short and J 5 bases short, with 13 bases between. The V gene's germline CDR1 is MNHEY and CDR2 SMNVEV (reference sequence). This CDR3 is built from 15 residues. The CDR3 nucleotides are TGTGCCAGCAGTTTATCAGGTCGTTCAGGGTATGGCTACACCTTC. Its protein product is CASSLSGRSGYGYTF.

The chain has TRBV5-1 and TRBJ2-7, with TRBD2 matching over 9 bases. The germline V gene encodes CDR1 SGHRS and CDR2 YFSETQ. CDR3 size: 15 residues. The trim removed 4 bases at V and 2 bases at J, leaving 7 bases unmatched. The CDR3 DNA reads TGCGCCAGCAGCCCGACTAGCGGATTTACCTACGAGCAGTACTTC. Amino acid sequence: CASSPTSGFTYEQYF.

J is TRBJ2-1 and V is TRBV5-6; D gene uncertain. Trimming took 0 bases from V and 12 from J, leaving 10 bases between them. Germline CDR1 SGHDT, CDR2 YYEEEE. The CDR3 sequence is 12 residues long. This chain's CDR3 is CASSLGSSWQFF. CDR3 sequence (DNA): TGTGCCAGCAGCTTGGGGTCATCTTGGCAGTTCTTC. The whole variable domain, filled in from reference TRBV5-6 and TRBJ2-1, reads DAGVTQSPTHLIKTRGQQVTLRCSPKSGHDTVSWYQQALGQGPQFIFQYYEEEERQRGNFPDRFSGHQFPNYSSELNVNALLLGDSALYLCASSLGSSWQFFGPGTRLTVL.

The chain combines TRBV9 with TRBJ2-5, with D possibly TRBD2 on 6 matching bases. This CDR3 spans 17 amino acids. Germline CDR1 SGDLS, CDR2 YYNGEE. The ends were cut back, 3 bases at V and 5 bases at J, with 23 bases in the middle. The CDR3 sequence is CASSGVPAGQTTETQYF. CDR3 nucleotide sequence: TGTGCCAGCAGCGGAGTCCCAGCGGGCCAAACAACCGAGACCCAGTACTTC.

The chain carries TRBV7-2 and TRBJ2-1; 8 nucleotides match TRBD1. CDR3 size: 15 residues. Germline V lookup: CDR1 SGHTA, CDR2 FQGNSA. J was trimmed by 9 bases and V by 2 bases; bases with no gene match: 9. This CDR3 is CASSLLTGGLGEQFF. The CDR3 nucleotides read TGTGCCAGCAGCTTACTAACAGGGGGGCTGGGTGAGCAGTTCTTC.

This clone was counted between two and nine times. The chain carries TRBV11-2 and TRBJ2-7; D gene uncertain. V lost 3 bases, J lost 2 bases, and 11 bases lay in between. CDR3 length: 14 residues. Germline values: CDR1 SGHAT, CDR2 FQNNGV. DNA of the CDR3: TGTGCCAGCAGCTTCACAGTCGCTGCCTACGAGCAGTACTTC. This codes for CASSFTVAAYEQYF.

This clone was detected once. This sequence joins TRBV5-6 and TRBJ2-5; weak D call: TRBD2 (6 bases). Judging by the DNA end, TRBJ2-7 fits better; the J call may be wrong. CDR3 length: 15 residues. From germline, CDR1 is SGHDT and CDR2 YYEEEE. The CDR3 here is CASQLGPGVAYEQYF. The CDR3 coding sequence is TGTGCCAGCCAGCTTGGGCCGGGAGTCGCCTACGAGCAGTACTTC.

The chain employs TRBV19 and TRBJ2-2; TRBD2 is a possible D gene (5 bases). This CDR3 contains 15 residues. Trimming removed 0 bases at V and 7 bases at J, with 12 bases between. CDR1 LNHDA and CDR2 SQIVND come from the germline V gene (reference sequence). The CDR3 here is CASSIEATSVGELFF. CDR3 nucleotides: TGTGCCAGTAGTATAGAAGCTACTAGTGTCGGGGAGCTGTTTTTT.

The chain links TRBV11-2 to TRBJ2-7, with TRBD2 identical over 8 bases. The V gene's germline CDR1 is SGHAT and CDR2 FQNNGV. The length of the CDR3 is 15 residues. V trimming: 1 base; J trimming: 3 bases; junction bases outside the gene matches: 5. The chain's CDR3 is CASSLGLAGFYEQYF. In nucleotides, the CDR3 is TGTGCCAGCAGCTTAGGGCTAGCGGGTTTCTACGAGCAGTACTTC.

The rearrangement links TRBV5-6 to TRBJ1-5, with 9 nucleotides matching TRBD1. The germline gives CDR1 SGHDT, CDR2 YYEEEE. CDR3 size: 16 residues. The V gene end was trimmed by 3 bases and the J gene end by 1 base; junction bases not matched to a gene: 5. CDR3 loop: CASSSGQGLSNQPQHF. CDR3 nucleotide sequence: TGTGCCAGCAGCTCGGGACAGGGACTAAGCAATCAGCCCCAGCATTTT.

The chain carries TRBV28 and TRBJ1-3; the match to TRBD1 covers 7 bases. Germline V gene sequence: CDR1 MDHEN, CDR2 SYDVKM. The CDR3 loop spans 14 amino acids. V lost 10 bases, J lost 1 base, and 7 bases stayed unmatched. The CDR3 DNA follows: TGTGCCACCAGGGGGGGCAGGTCTGGAAACACCATATATTTT. It codes for CATRGGRSGNTIYF. Drawing the rest from reference TRBV28 and TRBJ1-3, the complete variable domain is DVKVTQSSRYLVKRTGEKVFLECVQDMDHENMFWYRQDPGLGLRLIYFSYDVKMKEKGDIPEGYSVSREKKERFSLILESASTNQTSMYLCATRGGRSGNTIYFGEGSWLTVV.

The chain is built from TRBV7-3 and TRBJ2-1; 8 nucleotides line up with TRBD2. The CDR3 runs to 15 residues. CDR1 is SGHTA, CDR2 FQGTGA, per germline. With V trimmed by 4 bases and J by 3 bases, 5 bases remained unmatched. In DNA, the CDR3 is TGTGCCAGCAGCTCGGGGGGACTAGACTACAATGAGCAGTTCTTC. It encodes CASSSGGLDYNEQFF.

The V call is TRBV6-1, the J call TRBJ2-3, with 8 bases matching TRBD2. CDR1 and CDR2 from the germline V gene are MNHNS and SASEGT. The CDR3 sequence is 16 residues long. The junction had 6 bases not matched to a gene; V was cut back by 3 bases and J by 1 base. The CDR3 sequence: CASSEGAGLGTDTQYF. In DNA form, the CDR3 reads TGTGCCAGCAGTGAGGGAGCGGGACTAGGCACAGATACGCAGTATTTT.

This clone was seen just once. The chain recombines TRBV5-1 with TRBJ2-7; 8 nucleotides align to TRBD2. With V trimmed by 2 bases and J by 1 base, 5 bases remained unmatched. Germline V gene lookup returns CDR1 SGHRS and CDR2 YFSETQ. The CDR3 spans 15 residues. The CDR3 sequence is CASSFSGKSSYEQYF. DNA for the CDR3: TGCGCCAGCAGCTTTAGCGGGAAGAGTTCCTACGAGCAGTACTTC.

The rearrangement links TRBV2 to TRBJ2-5, with TRBD2 identical over 12 bases. The trim removed 5 bases at V and 4 bases at J, leaving 5 bases unmatched. Germline V gene lookup returns CDR1 SNHLY and CDR2 FYNNEI. This CDR3 has 15 residues. CDR3 sequence: CASSQLAGGGETQYF. The CDR3 region has the DNA TGTGCCAGCAGTCAACTAGCGGGAGGAGGAGAGACCCAGTACTTC.

Only one count was recorded for this clone. The genes are TRBV7-6 and TRBJ2-3; 8 bases agree with TRBD2. CDR3 size: 14 residues. Germline CDR1 reads SGHVS; CDR2 reads FNYEAQ. V shed 5 bases and J 4 bases; nucleotides not matched to a gene: 5. Here the CDR3 reads CASSIRGGADTQYF. Here the CDR3 DNA reads TGTGCCAGCAGCATTCGGGGGGGAGCAGATACGCAGTATTTT.